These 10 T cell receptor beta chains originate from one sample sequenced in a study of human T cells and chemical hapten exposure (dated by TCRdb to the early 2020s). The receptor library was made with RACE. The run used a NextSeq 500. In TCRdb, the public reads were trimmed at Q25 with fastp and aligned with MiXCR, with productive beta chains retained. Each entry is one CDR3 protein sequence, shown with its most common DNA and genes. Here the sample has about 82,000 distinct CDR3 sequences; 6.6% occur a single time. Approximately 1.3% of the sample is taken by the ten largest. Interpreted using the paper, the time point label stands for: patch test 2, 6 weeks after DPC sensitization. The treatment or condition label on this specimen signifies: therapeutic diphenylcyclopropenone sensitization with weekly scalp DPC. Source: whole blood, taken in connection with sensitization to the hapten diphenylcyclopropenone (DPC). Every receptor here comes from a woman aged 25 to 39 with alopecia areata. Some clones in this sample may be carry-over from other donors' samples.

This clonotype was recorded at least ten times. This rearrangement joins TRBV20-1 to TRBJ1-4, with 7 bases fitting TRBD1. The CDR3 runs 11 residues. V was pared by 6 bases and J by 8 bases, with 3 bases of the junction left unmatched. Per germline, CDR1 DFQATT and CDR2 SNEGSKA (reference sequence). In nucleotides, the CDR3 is TGCAGTGCAGGGGACAGAGAAAAACTGTTTTTT. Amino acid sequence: CSAGDREKLFF.

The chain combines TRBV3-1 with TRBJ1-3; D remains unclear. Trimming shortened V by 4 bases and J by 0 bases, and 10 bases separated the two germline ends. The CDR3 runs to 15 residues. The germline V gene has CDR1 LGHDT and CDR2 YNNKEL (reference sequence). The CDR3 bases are TGTGCCAGCAGCCTAACTCAAGACTCTGGAAACACCATATATTTT. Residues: CASSLTQDSGNTIYF.

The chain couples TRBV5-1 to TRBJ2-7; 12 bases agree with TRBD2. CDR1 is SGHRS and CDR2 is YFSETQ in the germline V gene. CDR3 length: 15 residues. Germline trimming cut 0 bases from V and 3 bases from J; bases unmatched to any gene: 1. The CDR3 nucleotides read TGCGCCAGCAGCTTGGGACTAGCGGGGGTCTACGAGCAGTACTTC. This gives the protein CASSLGLAGVYEQYF.

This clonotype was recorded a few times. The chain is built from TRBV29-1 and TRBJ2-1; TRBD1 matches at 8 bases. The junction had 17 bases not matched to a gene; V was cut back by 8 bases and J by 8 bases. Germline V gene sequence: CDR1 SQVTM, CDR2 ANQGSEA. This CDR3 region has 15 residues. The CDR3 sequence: CSSRGWPGGVDEQFF. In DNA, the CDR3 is TGCAGCTCCCGCGGATGGCCAGGGGGCGTCGATGAGCAGTTCTTC.

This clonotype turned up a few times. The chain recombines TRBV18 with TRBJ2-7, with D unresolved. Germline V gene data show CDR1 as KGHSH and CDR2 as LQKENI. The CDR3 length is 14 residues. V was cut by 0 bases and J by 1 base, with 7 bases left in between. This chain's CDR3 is CASSPPGKSYEQYF. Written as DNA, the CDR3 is TGTGCCAGCTCACCACCAGGGAAATCCTACGAGCAGTACTTC.

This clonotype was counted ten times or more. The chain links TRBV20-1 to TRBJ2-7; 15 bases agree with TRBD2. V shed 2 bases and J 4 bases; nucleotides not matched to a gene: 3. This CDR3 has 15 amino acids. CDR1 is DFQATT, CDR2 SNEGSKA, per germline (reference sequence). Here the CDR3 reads CSARSGTSGGYEQYF. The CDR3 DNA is TGCAGTGCTAGATCCGGGACTAGCGGGGGGTACGAGCAGTACTTC.

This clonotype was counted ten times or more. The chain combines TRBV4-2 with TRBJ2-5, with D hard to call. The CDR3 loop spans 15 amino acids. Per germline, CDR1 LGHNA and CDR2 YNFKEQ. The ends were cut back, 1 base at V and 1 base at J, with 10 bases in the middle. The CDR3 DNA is TGTGCCAGCAGCCAAGCGTCGGTAAGCCAAGAGACCCAGTACTTC. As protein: CASSQASVSQETQYF.

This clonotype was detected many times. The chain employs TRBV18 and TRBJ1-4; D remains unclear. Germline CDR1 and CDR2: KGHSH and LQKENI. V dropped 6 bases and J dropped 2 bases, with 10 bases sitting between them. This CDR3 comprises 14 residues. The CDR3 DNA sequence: TGTGCCAGCTCGCCGCAGGAGACTAATGAAAAACTGTTTTTT. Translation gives CASSPQETNEKLFF.

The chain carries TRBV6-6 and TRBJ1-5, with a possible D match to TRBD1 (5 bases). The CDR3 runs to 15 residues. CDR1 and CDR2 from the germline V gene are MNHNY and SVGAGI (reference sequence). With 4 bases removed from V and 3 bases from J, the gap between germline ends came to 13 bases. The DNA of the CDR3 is TGTGCCAGCAGTTCCGGGACCGAGCACAATCAGCCCCAGCATTTT. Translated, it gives CASSSGTEHNQPQHF.

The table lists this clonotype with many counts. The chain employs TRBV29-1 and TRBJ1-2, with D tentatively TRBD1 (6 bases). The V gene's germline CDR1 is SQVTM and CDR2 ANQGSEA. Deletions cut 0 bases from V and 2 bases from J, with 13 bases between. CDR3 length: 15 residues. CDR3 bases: TGCAGCGTTGAAGATCTTGGCAGGGGCAACTATGGCTACACCTTC. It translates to CSVEDLGRGNYGYTF.